This TCR beta chain is from a study of tumor-infiltrating lymphocytes in oesophageal squamous cell carcinoma. CDR3 length: 13 residues. Germline V lookup: CDR1 GTSNPN, CDR2 SVGIG (reference sequence). Trimming removed 2 bases at V and 5 bases at J, with 12 bases between. TCRdb re-called the PCR reads with MiXCR, one entry per CDR3 protein. The sample contains fewer than 15,000 distinct CDR3 sequences, roughly half of which appear only once. V and J are TRBV30 and TRBJ2-5; D gene unclear. The receptor's source is a female donor with esophageal squamous cell carcinoma. The specimen sequenced was blood. The DNA for the CDR3 is TGTGCCTGGAGTTTATCCCTCCAGGAGACCCAGTACTTC. Amino acid sequence: CAWSLSLQETQYF.